The sequence of this T cell receptor (beta chain) was determined in a study of beta chain features in type 1 diabetes. Whole-study context: No age, gender or cell yield differences were seen between patients and healthy donors.

The sample holds a few counts of this clone. Expressed TCRB transcripts got sequenced, as all isolated RNA was reverse transcribed. Naive, central memory and regulatory T cell samples came to a mean of around 3.5 million reads. Profiling relied on immunoSEQ multiplex PCR, and the TCRdb table lists in-frame clones only, not all of them. The sample records about 620,000 clones, roughly 15% being singletons. CD4+ cells of the naive, central memory, regulatory and stem cell-like memory types were sorted via CD45RO/CCR7/CD25/CD127/CD95/CD27. The sequenced sample consisted of naive CD4+ T cells from blood. This clonotype was sampled from a man aged 18 to 29 in good health.

This chain's CDR3 is CASSPDSVNEKLFF. CDR3 in DNA: TGCGCCAGCAGCCCGGACAGCGTTAATGAAAAACTGTTTTTT. The rearrangement joins TRBV5-1 to TRBJ1-4, with D possibly being TRBD1 (6 bases). Between the trimmed V and J ends, which lost 4 bases and 4 bases, there was a span of 11 bases. The germline gives CDR1 SGHRS, CDR2 YFSETQ. The CDR3 contains 14 residues.